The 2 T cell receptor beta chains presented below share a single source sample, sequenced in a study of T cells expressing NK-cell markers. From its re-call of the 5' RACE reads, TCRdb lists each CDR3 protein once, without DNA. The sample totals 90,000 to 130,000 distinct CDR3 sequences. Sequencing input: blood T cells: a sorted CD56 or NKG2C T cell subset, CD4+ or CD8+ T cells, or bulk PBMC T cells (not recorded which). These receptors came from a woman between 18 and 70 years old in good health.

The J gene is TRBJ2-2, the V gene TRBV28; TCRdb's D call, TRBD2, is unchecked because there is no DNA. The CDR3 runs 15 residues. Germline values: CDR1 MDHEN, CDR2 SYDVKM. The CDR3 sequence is CASSLTRLVTGELFF.

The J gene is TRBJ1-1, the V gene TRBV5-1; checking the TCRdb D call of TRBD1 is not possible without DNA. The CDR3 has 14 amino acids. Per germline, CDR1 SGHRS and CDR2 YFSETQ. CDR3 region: CASSLEQGSTEAFF.